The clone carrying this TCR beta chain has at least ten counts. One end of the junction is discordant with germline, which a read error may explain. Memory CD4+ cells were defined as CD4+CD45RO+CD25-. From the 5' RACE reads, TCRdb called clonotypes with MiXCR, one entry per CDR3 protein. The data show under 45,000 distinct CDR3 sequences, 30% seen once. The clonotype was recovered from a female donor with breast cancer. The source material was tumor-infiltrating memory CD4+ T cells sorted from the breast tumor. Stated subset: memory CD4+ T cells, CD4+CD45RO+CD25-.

In DNA, the CDR3 is TGTGCCAGCAAAGACGAGGGGGAAGGTAGATACGCCTTC. As protein: CASKDEGEGRYAF. V usage is TRBV6-6 and J usage is TRBJ1-2; maybe TRBD1 (6 bases). In germline, CDR1 is MNHNY, CDR2 SVGAGI (reference sequence). The CDR3 covers 13 residues.